This TCR beta chain comes out of a study of technical replicates of blood from a few donors. Profiling relied on immunoSEQ multiplex PCR, and the TCRdb table lists in-frame clones only, not all of them. The sample shows some 98,000 clones, more than 90% of them seen only once. Germline CDR1 SNHLY, CDR2 FYNNEI. Deletions cut 3 bases from V and 3 bases from J, with 11 bases between. The CDR3 covers 14 residues. This TCR was sampled from a human donor in good health. The chain combines TRBV2 with TRBJ1-1; D is possibly TRBD1 (5 bases). Material for sequencing was T cells isolated from PBMCs. The CDR3 reads CASSDLRVDTEAFF. The CDR3, as DNA: TGTGCCAGCAGTGACCTCAGGGTGGACACTGAAGCTTTCTTT.